This paragraph reports one TCR beta chain. This record belongs to a study of blood T cell repertoires in COVID-19. Study background: T cells, B-cell-depleted T cells, or PBMCs provided the cDNA or gDNA that served as material.

Original processing notes: Estimated nucleated cell counts came from reference gene primer amplification. Sequencing used immunoSEQ multiplex PCR; TCRdb keeps in-frame clones, though not all of them. D and trimming were read from the DNA, whereas the V and J calls and clone size are those reported in that table. This repertoire shows hundreds of thousands of clones, 83% found once; its top ten account for around 1.3%. It was during active infection that Seattle patients were enrolled and then longitudinally followed. The sequence was collected from a woman in her thirties with COVID-19, enrolled during active disease. Sequencing input: peripheral blood.

The chain's CDR3 is CASSGGLAWHTGELFF. CDR3 DNA sequence: TGTGCCAGCAGTGGTGGTCTAGCATGGCACACCGGGGAGCTGTTTTTT. The chain joins TRBV6-1 to TRBJ2-2, with D possibly being TRBD2 (5 bases). The CDR3 sequence is 16 residues long. Germline lookup yields CDR1 MNHNS and CDR2 SASEGT. The germline V and J ends were trimmed by 4 bases and 3 bases, with 15 bases remaining between them.